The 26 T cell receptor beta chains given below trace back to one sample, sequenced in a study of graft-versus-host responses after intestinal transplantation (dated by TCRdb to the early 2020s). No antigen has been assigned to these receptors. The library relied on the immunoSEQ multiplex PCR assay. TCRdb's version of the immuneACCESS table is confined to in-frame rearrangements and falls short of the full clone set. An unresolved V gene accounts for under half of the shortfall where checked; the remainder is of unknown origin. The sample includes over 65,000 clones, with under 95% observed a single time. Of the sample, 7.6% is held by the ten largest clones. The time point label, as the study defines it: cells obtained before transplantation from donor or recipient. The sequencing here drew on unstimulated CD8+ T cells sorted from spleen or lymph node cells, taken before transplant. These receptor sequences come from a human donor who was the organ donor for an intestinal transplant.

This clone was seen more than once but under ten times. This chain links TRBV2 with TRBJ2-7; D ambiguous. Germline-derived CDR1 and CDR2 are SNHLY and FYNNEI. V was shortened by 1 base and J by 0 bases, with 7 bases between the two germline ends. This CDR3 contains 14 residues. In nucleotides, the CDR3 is TGTGCCAGCAGTGAAGGGCAGGTCTCCTACGAGCAGTACTTC. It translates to CASSEGQVSYEQYF.

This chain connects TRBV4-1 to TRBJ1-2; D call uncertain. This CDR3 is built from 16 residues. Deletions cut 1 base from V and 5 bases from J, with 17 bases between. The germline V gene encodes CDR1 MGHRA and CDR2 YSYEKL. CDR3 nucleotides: TGCGCCAGCAGCCAAGGGGTCGGCCCCAAGAGATATGGCTACACCTTC. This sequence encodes CASSQGVGPKRYGYTF.

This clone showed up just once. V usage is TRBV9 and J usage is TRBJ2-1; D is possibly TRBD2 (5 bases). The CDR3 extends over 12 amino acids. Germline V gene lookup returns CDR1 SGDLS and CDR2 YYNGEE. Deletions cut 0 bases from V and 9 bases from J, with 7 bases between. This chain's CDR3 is CASSVVRGEQFF. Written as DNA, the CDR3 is TGTGCCAGCAGCGTAGTTCGGGGTGAGCAGTTCTTC.

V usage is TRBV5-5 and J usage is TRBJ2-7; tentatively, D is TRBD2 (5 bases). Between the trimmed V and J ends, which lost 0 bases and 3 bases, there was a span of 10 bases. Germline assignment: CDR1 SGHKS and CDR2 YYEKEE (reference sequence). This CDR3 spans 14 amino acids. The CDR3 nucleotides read TGTGCCAGCAGCTTGGGAGGGTACTACTACGAGCAGTACTTC. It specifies CASSLGGYYYEQYF.

The CDR3 DNA follows: TGTGCCAGCAGTTTCACAGGGGAAGAGACCCAGTACTTC. Translated, it gives CASSFTGEETQYF. The chain employs TRBV6-5 and TRBJ2-5; 7 positions match TRBD1. Germline CDR1 and CDR2: MNHEY and SVGAGI. V gave up 4 bases and J gave up 3 bases; unmatched junction bases: 2. This CDR3 has 13 residues.

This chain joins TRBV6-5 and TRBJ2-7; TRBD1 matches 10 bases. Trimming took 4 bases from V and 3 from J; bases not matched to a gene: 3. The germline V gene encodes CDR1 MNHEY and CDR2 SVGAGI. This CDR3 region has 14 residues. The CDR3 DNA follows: TGTGCCAGCAGTTGGGACAGGGGTAGCTACGAGCAGTACTTC. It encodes CASSWDRGSYEQYF.

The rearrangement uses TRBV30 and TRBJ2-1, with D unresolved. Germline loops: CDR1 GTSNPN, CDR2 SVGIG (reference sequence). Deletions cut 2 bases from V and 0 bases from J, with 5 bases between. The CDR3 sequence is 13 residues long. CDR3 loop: CAWSLVSYNEQFF. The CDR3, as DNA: TGTGCCTGGAGTTTAGTCTCCTACAATGAGCAGTTCTTC.

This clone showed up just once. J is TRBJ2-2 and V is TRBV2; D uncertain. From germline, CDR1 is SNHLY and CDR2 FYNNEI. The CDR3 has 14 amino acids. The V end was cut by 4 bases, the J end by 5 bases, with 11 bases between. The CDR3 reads CASSGTPATGELFF. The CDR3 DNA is TGTGCCAGCAGTGGGACCCCAGCAACCGGGGAGCTGTTTTTT.

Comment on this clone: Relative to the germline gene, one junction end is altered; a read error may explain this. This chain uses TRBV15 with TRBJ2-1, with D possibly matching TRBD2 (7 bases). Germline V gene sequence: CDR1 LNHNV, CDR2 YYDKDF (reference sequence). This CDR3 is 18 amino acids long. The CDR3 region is CATSGDHDGLGGNNEQFF. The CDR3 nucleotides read TGTGCCACCAGCGGAGACCACGACGGACTAGGGGGGAACAATGAGCAGTTCTTC. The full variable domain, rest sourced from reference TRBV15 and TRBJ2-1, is DAMVIQNPRYQVTQFGKPVTLSCSQTLNHNVMYWYQQKSSQAPKLLFHYYDKDFNNEADTPDNFQSRRPNTSFCFLDIRSPGLGDTAMYLCATSGDHDGLGGNNEQFFGPGTRLTVL.

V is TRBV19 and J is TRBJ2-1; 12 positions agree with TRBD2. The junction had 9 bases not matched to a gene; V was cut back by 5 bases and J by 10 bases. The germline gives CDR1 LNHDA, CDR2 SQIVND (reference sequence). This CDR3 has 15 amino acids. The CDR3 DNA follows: TGTGCCAGTAGTGCTCTAGCGGGAGGGACGCACGAGCAGTTCTTC. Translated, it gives CASSALAGGTHEQFF.

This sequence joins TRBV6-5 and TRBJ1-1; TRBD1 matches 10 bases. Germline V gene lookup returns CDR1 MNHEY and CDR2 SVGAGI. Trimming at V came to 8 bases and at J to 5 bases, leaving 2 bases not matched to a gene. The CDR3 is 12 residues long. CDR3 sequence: CASGTGVTEAFF. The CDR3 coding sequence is TGTGCCAGCGGGACAGGGGTAACTGAAGCTTTCTTT.

CDR3 sequence reads: CASSIDGSQFGPQHF. As DNA, the CDR3 is TGTGCCAGTAGTATAGATGGGTCCCAATTTGGGCCCCAGCATTTT. The rearrangement uses TRBV19 and TRBJ1-5; D unresolved. Germline V gives CDR1 LNHDA, CDR2 SQIVND (reference sequence). This CDR3 contains 15 residues. V was shortened by 0 bases and J by 9 bases, with 15 bases between the two germline ends.

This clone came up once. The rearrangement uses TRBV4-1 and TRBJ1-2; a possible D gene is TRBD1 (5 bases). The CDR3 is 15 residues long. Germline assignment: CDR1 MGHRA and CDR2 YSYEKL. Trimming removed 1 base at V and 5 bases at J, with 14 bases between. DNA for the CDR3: TGCGCCAGCAGCCAAGGGGGCCGGGACGGATATGGCTACACCTTC. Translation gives CASSQGGRDGYGYTF.

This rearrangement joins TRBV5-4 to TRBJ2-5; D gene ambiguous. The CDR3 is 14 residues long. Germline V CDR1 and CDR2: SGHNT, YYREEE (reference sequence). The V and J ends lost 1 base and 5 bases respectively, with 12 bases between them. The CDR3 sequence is CASSLSEHVETQYF. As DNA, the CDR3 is TGTGCCAGCAGCTTGTCGGAGCATGTGGAGACCCAGTACTTC.

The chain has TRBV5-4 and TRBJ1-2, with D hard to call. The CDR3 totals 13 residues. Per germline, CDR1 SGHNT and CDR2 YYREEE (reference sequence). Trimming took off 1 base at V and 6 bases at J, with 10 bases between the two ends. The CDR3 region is CASSLFEVDGYTF. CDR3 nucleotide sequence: TGTGCCAGCAGCTTGTTCGAGGTCGATGGCTACACCTTC.

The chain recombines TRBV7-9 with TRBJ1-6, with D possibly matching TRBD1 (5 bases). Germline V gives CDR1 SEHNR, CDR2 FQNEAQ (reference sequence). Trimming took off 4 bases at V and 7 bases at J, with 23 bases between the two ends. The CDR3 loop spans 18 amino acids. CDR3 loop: CASSSPWQGRSGNSPLHF. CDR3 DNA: TGTGCCAGCAGCTCCCCCTGGCAGGGTCGTTCGGGAAATTCACCCCTCCACTTT.

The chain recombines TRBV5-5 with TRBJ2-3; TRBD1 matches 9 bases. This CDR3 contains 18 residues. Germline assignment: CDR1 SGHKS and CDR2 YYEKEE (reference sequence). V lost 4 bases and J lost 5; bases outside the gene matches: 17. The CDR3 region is CASSPRGTGLGLVDTQYF. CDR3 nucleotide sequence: TGTGCCAGCAGCCCCAGGGGGACAGGGTTAGGCTTGGTAGATACGCAGTATTTT. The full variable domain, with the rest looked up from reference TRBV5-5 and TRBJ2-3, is DAGVTQSPTHLIKTRGQQVTLRCSPISGHKSVSWYQQVLGQGPQFIFQYYEKEERGRGNFPDRFSARQFPNYSSELNVNALLLGDSALYLCASSPRGTGLGLVDTQYFGPGTRLTVL.

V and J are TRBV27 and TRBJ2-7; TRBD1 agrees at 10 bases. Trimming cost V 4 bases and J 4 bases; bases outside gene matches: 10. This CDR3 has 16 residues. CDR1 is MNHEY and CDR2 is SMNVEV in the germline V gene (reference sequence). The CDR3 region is CASSSGAGTGVYEQYF. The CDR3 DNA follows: TGTGCCAGCAGTTCGGGGGCCGGGACAGGGGTATACGAGCAGTACTTC.

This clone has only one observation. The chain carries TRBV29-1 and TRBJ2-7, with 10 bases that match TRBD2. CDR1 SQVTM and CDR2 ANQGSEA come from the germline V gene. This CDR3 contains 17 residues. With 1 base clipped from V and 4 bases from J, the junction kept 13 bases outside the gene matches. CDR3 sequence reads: CSVEGLHPTSGKYEQYF. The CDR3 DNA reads TGCAGCGTTGAAGGTCTGCACCCCACTAGCGGGAAGTACGAGCAGTACTTC.

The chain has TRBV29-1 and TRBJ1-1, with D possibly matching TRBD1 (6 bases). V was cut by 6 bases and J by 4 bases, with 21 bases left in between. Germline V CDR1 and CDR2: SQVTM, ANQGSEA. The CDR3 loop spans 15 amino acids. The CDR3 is CSVVGGLMGPTEAFF. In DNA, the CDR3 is TGCAGCGTCGTCGGGGGGCTCATGGGGCCCACTGAAGCTTTCTTT.

CDR3 nucleotides: TGTGCCACCAGCAGATATGGGAGGGACAGGGGTGAAAAACTGTTTTTT. Its translation is CATSRYGRDRGEKLFF. The V gene is TRBV15, the J gene TRBJ1-4; 10 positions match TRBD1. V lost 2 bases and J lost 7; bases outside the gene matches: 7. This CDR3 has 16 residues. Germline V CDR1 and CDR2: LNHNV, YYDKDF (reference sequence).

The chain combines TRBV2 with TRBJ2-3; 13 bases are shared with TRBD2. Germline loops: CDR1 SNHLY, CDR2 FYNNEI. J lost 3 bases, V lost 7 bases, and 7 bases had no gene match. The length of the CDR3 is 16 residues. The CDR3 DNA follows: TGTGCCAGCAAGAGGACTAGCGGGAGTCCGACAGATACGCAGTATTTT. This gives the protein CASKRTSGSPTDTQYF.

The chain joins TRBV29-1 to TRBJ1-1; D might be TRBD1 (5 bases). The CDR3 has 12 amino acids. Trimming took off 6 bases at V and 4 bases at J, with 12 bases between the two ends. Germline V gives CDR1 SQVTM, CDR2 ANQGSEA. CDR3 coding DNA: TGCAGCGTAACCGACAGCGGCACTGAAGCTTTCTTT. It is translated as CSVTDSGTEAFF.

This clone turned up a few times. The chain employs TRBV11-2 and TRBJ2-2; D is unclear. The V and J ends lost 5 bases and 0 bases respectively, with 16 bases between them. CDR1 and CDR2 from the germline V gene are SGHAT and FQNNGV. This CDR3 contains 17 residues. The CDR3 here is CASSDLRWEANTGELFF. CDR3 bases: TGTGCCAGCAGCGACCTTCGATGGGAAGCGAACACCGGGGAGCTGTTTTTT.

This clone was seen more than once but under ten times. The CDR3 DNA follows: TGTGCCAGCAGCTTAACAGAACGCATTTATGGCTACACCTTC. It specifies CASSLTERIYGYTF. The chain has TRBV7-9 and TRBJ1-2; D gene uncertain. The CDR3 consists of 14 residues. V lost 2 bases to trimming and J lost 5 bases, with 12 bases between them. CDR1 is SEHNR and CDR2 is FQNEAQ in the germline V gene (reference sequence). The variable domain in full, completed from reference TRBV7-9 and TRBJ1-2, reads DTGVSQNPRHKITKRGQNVTFRCDPISEHNRLYWYRQTLGQGPEFLTYFQNEAQLEKSRLLSDRFSAERPKGSFSTLEIQRTEQGDSAMYLCASSLTERIYGYTFGSGTRLTVV.

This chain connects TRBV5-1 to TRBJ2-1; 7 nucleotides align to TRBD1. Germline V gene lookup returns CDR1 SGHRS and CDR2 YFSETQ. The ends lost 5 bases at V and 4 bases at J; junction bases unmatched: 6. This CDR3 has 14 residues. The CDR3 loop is CASRGDRLYNEQFF. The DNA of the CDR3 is TGCGCCAGCAGGGGGGACAGACTATACAATGAGCAGTTCTTC.